A single sample gave rise to the 22 T cell receptor beta chains below, sequenced in a study of somatic mutations in cytotoxic T cells in rheumatoid arthritis. Data came from immunoSEQ multiplex PCR; TCRdb stores just in-frame clones and leaves some out. The sample comprises roughly 13,000 clones, about 80% of which are singletons, and 29% rests with the top ten. The sequencing sample was made of CD8+ T cells sorted from blood. The receptor source for this set is an adult with rheumatoid arthritis.

The genes are TRBV7-9 and TRBJ1-2; TRBD1 might be the D (6 bases). Trimming shortened V by 5 bases and J by 3 bases, and 13 bases separated the two germline ends. This CDR3 comprises 14 residues. The germline V gene has CDR1 SEHNR and CDR2 FQNEAQ (reference sequence). CDR3 sequence (DNA): TGTGCCAGCAGCGGGACCGGGGGCGACTATGGCTACACCTTC. Amino acid sequence: CASSGTGGDYGYTF.

The rearrangement links TRBV7-9 to TRBJ2-7, with D hard to call. Germline loops: CDR1 SEHNR, CDR2 FQNEAQ (reference sequence). Trimming stripped 3 bases from V and 1 base from J, with 7 bases between. The CDR3 extends over 13 amino acids. The CDR3 protein is CASSFKGSYEQYF. The CDR3 DNA reads TGTGCCAGCAGCTTCAAGGGTTCCTACGAGCAGTACTTC.

This clone was found a few times. V usage is TRBV6-4 and J usage is TRBJ1-2, with D tentatively TRBD1 (6 bases). This CDR3 contains 15 residues. Germline-derived CDR1 and CDR2 are MRHNA and SNTAGT. V lost 3 bases and J 6 bases, leaving 17 bases between the germline ends. CDR3 amino acids: CASSETPGQGNGYTF. The DNA of the CDR3 is TGTGCCAGCAGTGAAACCCCTGGGCAGGGGAATGGCTACACCTTC.

This clone showed up just a few times. The V and J genes are TRBV2 and TRBJ1-3; D unclear. The germline gives CDR1 SNHLY, CDR2 FYNNEI. This CDR3 has 14 amino acids. Trimming cost V 8 bases and J 4 bases, with 15 bases left between them. The CDR3 DNA follows: TGTGCCAGCGCCCTGGAGGTGCGAGGAAACACCATATATTTT. This translates into CASALEVRGNTIYF.

In regard to this clone: The junction differs from germline at one of its ends, possibly a read error. The chain recombines TRBV4-1 with TRBJ2-1; D is undetermined. The CDR3 has 14 residues. The V gene's germline CDR1 is MGHRA and CDR2 YSYEKL. CDR3 protein: CASSQFGSNNEQFF. The CDR3 DNA sequence: TGCGCCAGCAGCCAATTTGGCTCCAACAATGAGCAGTTCTTC.

The genes are TRBV14 and TRBJ2-3; 8 bases map to TRBD2. The CDR3 covers 15 residues. Germline assignment: CDR1 SGHDN and CDR2 FVKESK. J lost 3 bases, V lost 1 base, and 3 bases had no gene match. CDR3 amino acids: CASSQGRGGTDTQYF. CDR3 in DNA: TGTGCCAGCAGCCAAGGACGGGGGGGAACAGATACGCAGTATTTT.

This chain connects TRBV6-5 to TRBJ1-5; D gene unclear. Germline CDR1 is MNHEY and CDR2 is SVGAGI. The CDR3 length is 13 residues. V was cut by 4 bases and J by 7 bases, with 11 bases left in between. In nucleotides, the CDR3 is TGTGCCAGCAGTTCCCTTATCGGACAGCCCCAGCATTTT. Protein: CASSSLIGQPQHF.

This clone was detected once. J is TRBJ2-5 and V is TRBV5-8; 13 nucleotides line up with TRBD2. V dropped 5 bases and J dropped 3; count of bases not matched to a gene: 4. CDR1 and CDR2 (germline): SGHTS, YDEGEE. CDR3 length: 15 amino acids. The CDR3 reads CASSPGLAGKETQYF. Written as DNA, the CDR3 is TGTGCCAGCAGTCCGGGACTAGCGGGAAAAGAGACCCAGTACTTC.

The chain joins TRBV6-5 to TRBJ1-1; maybe TRBD1 (6 bases). V lost 8 bases and J lost 2, with 15 bases in between. Germline-derived CDR1 and CDR2 are MNHEY and SVGAGI. The CDR3 extends over 14 amino acids. The CDR3 spells CASGMTGVNTEAFF. The CDR3 DNA reads TGTGCCAGCGGCATGACAGGAGTCAACACTGAAGCTTTCTTT.

V usage is TRBV7-8 and J usage is TRBJ1-4; D ambiguous. Trimming took off 8 bases at V and 4 bases at J, with 14 bases between the two ends. Germline values: CDR1 SGHVS, CDR2 FQNEAQ. The CDR3 is 14 amino acids. CDR3 sequence reads: CASVPLGSNEKLFF. In DNA, the CDR3 is TGTGCCAGCGTACCCCTGGGGAGTAATGAAAAACTGTTTTTT.

This clone was seen just once. The chain employs TRBV7-8 and TRBJ1-1, with TRBD1 identical over 9 bases. The CDR3 is 14 amino acids. J lost 10 bases, V lost 3 bases, and 9 bases had no gene match. Germline-derived CDR1 and CDR2 are SGHVS and FQNEAQ. The CDR3 DNA reads as TGTGCCAGCAGCTTGGGACAGGGCATTGAGTCAGCTTTCTTT. It specifies CASSLGQGIESAFF.

This chain links TRBV7-9 with TRBJ2-1; D possibly corresponds to TRBD1 (7 bases). Trimming pared 5 bases from V and 5 bases from J, leaving 13 bases between. Germline CDR1 is SEHNR and CDR2 is FQNEAQ (reference sequence). CDR3 length: 14 residues. The CDR3 loop reads CASSGGTANNEQFF. The DNA for the CDR3 is TGTGCCAGCAGCGGAGGGACAGCTAACAATGAGCAGTTCTTC. The variable domain in full, completed from reference TRBV7-9 and TRBJ2-1, reads DTGVSQNPRHKITKRGQNVTFRCDPISEHNRLYWYRQTLGQGPEFLTYFQNEAQLEKSRLLSDRFSAERPKGSFSTLEIQRTEQGDSAMYLCASSGGTANNEQFFGPGTRLTVL.

The chain has TRBV29-1 and TRBJ2-7; 13 nucleotides agree with TRBD2. This CDR3 has 13 amino acids. The junction had 4 bases not matched to a gene; V was cut back by 7 bases and J by 4 bases. CDR1 and CDR2 (germline): SQVTM, ANQGSEA. In DNA form, the CDR3 reads TGCAGCGCGGGACTAGCGGGACCTTACGAGCAGTACTTC. This gives the protein CSAGLAGPYEQYF.

Only a few counts were recorded for this clone. This chain uses TRBV6-6 with TRBJ1-2; TRBD1 aligns across 8 bases. Germline CDR1 MNHNY, CDR2 SVGAGI (reference sequence). The V gene end was trimmed by 5 bases and the J gene end by 4 bases; junction bases not matched to a gene: 12. The CDR3 has 16 amino acids. CDR3 sequence (DNA): TGTGCCAGCAGTGTTAACCCCAGGGGGCTGCGCTATGGCTACACCTTC. Amino acids: CASSVNPRGLRYGYTF.

This sequence joins TRBV10-3 and TRBJ2-3; 11 bases align to TRBD1. The germline V gene encodes CDR1 ENHRY and CDR2 SYGVKD. This CDR3 comprises 16 residues. Germline trimming cut 6 bases from V and 4 bases from J; bases unmatched to any gene: 9. CDR3 residues: CAIRRGTGGVPDTQYF. The CDR3 bases are TGTGCCATCAGGAGGGGGACAGGGGGTGTCCCAGATACGCAGTATTTT.

A few counts support this clone. This chain's CDR3 is CASSSEYGKEKLFF. The CDR3 nucleotides are TGTGCCAGCAGCTCCGAGTATGGGAAGGAAAAACTGTTTTTT. V and J are TRBV7-9 and TRBJ1-4; D gene uncertain. Germline-derived CDR1 and CDR2 are SEHNR and FQNEAQ (reference sequence). Trimming took off 4 bases at V and 8 bases at J, with 14 bases between the two ends. The CDR3 extends over 14 amino acids. The full variable domain, its missing parts supplied by reference TRBV7-9 and TRBJ1-4, is DTGVSQNPRHKITKRGQNVTFRCDPISEHNRLYWYRQTLGQGPEFLTYFQNEAQLEKSRLLSDRFSAERPKGSFSTLEIQRTEQGDSAMYLCASSSEYGKEKLFFGSGTQLSVL.

The gene calls are TRBV19 and TRBJ2-1; no clear D. The CDR3 contains 14 residues. V was cut by 6 bases and J by 0 bases, with 9 bases left in between. CDR1 and CDR2 from the germline V gene are LNHDA and SQIVND (reference sequence). CDR3 bases: TGTGCCAGTAGGACAACCAGCTCCTACAATGAGCAGTTCTTC. Translating it yields CASRTTSSYNEQFF.

The V and J genes are TRBV30 and TRBJ1-5, with D possibly TRBD1 on 5 matching bases. Trimming took 2 bases from V and 0 from J, leaving 14 bases between them. The CDR3 extends over 16 amino acids. CDR1 GTSNPN and CDR2 SVGIG come from the germline V gene (reference sequence). The CDR3: CAWSWGNSGSNQPQHF. CDR3 in DNA: TGTGCCTGGAGTTGGGGCAACAGTGGTAGCAATCAGCCCCAGCATTTT.

J is TRBJ2-1 and V is TRBV27; D possibly corresponds to TRBD1 (5 bases). The germline V gene encodes CDR1 MNHEY and CDR2 SMNVEV (reference sequence). The CDR3 runs 13 residues. V was trimmed by 3 bases and J by 4 bases, leaving 7 bases between them. This CDR3 reads CASSLGRYNEQFF. The CDR3, as DNA: TGTGCCAGCAGTTTGGGGCGGTACAATGAGCAGTTCTTC.

This clone has a single count. The V and J genes are TRBV5-6 and TRBJ2-1; 9 bases match TRBD2. The CDR3 length is 16 residues. V shed 5 bases and J 5 bases; nucleotides not matched to a gene: 11. Germline values: CDR1 SGHDT, CDR2 YYEEEE. The CDR3: CASRGIRLAEDNEQFF. CDR3 DNA sequence: TGTGCCAGCAGGGGAATCCGACTAGCGGAGGACAATGAGCAGTTCTTC.

The rearrangement joins TRBV4-2 to TRBJ2-2; possibly TRBD1 or TRBD2 for D (5 bases each). The ends were cut back, 4 bases at V and 0 bases at J, with 12 bases in the middle. Looked up from germline, CDR1 is LGHNA and CDR2 is YNFKEQ. This CDR3 is built from 16 residues. The CDR3 is CASSPGAGSNTGELFF. The CDR3 coding sequence is TGTGCCAGCAGCCCCGGGGCGGGCTCGAACACCGGGGAGCTGTTTTTT.

The J gene is TRBJ1-4, the V gene TRBV7-6; tentative D call: TRBD1 (6 bases). The CDR3 length is 14 residues. Germline lookup yields CDR1 SGHVS and CDR2 FNYEAQ. The V gene lost 1 base and the J gene lost 7 bases, with 10 bases spanning the gap. CDR3 bases: TGTGCCAGCAGCTTAGAGCAGGGGTTTGAAAAACTGTTTTTT. Its protein is CASSLEQGFEKLFF.